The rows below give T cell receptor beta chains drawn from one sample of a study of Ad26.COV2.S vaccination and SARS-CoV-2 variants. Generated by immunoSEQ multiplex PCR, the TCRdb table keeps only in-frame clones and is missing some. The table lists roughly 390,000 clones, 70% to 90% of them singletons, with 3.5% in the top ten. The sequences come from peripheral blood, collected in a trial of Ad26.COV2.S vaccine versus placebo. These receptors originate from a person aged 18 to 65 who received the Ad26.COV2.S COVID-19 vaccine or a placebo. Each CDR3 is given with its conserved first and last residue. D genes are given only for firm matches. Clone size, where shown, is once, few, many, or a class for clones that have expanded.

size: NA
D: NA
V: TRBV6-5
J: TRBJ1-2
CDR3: CASSYTGTYGYTF
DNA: TGTGCCAGCAGTTACACCGGGACCTATGGCTACACCTTC

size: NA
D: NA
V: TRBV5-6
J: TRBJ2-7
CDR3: CASSYDHREQYF
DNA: TGTGCCAGCAGCTACGACCACCGGGAGCAGTACTTC

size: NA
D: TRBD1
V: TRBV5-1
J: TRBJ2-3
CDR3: CASTRTGTGNLYTQYF
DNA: TGCGCCAGCACCAGAACCGGGACAGGGAATCTATATACGCAGTATTTT

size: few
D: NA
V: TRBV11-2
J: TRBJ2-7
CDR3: CASSLEGRAGSYEQYF
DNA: TGTGCCAGCAGCCTAGAGGGGCGTGCAGGGTCCTACGAGCAGTACTTC

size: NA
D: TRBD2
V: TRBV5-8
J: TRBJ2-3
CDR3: CASSRGLAGAGDTQYF
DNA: TGTGCCAGCAGCCGGGGACTAGCGGGGGCGGGGGATACGCAGTATTTT

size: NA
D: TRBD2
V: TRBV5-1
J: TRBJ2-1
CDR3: CASSLALAGGPHEQFF
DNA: TGCGCCAGCAGCTTGGCACTAGCGGGGGGGCCCCATGAGCAGTTCTTC

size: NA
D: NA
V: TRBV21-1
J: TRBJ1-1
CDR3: CASSRDRTMNTEAFF
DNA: TGTGCCAGCAGCCGGGACAGAACCATGAACACTGAAGCTTTCTTT

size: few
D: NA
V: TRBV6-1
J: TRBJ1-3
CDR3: CASSENEGLGYSSGNTIYF
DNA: TGTGCCAGCAGTGAAAATGAAGGTTTAGGGTATAGTTCTGGAAACACCATATATTTT

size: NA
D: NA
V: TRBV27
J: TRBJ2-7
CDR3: CASSLSGFSYEQYF
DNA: TGTGCCAGCTCTCTAAGCGGGTTCTCCTACGAGCAGTACTTC

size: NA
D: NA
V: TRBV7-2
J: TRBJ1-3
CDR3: CASSPLGESGNTIYF
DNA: TGTGCCAGCAGTCCCCTGGGGGAATCTGGAAACACCATATATTTT

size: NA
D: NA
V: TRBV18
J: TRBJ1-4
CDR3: CASSRGRTNEKLFF
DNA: TGTGCCAGCAGCCGGGGTCGAACTAATGAAAAACTGTTTTTT

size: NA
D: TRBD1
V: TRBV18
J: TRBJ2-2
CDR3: CASSPGQGDGELFF
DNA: TGTGCCAGCTCACCTGGACAGGGGGACGGGGAGCTGTTTTTT

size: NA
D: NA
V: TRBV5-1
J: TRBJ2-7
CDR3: CASSPWGLKGSYEQYF
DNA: TGCGCCAGCAGCCCATGGGGACTGAAGGGCTCCTACGAGCAGTACTTC

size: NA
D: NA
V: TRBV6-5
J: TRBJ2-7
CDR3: CACGRLSYEQYF
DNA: TGTGCCTGCGGGCGTCTCTCCTACGAGCAGTACTTC

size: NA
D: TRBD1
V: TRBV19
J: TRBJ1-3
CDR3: CASSKQGFTGNTIYF
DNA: TGTGCCAGTAGTAAACAGGGGTTCACTGGAAACACCATATATTTT

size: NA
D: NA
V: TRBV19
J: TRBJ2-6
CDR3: CASSIPGANVLTF
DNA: TGTGCCAGTAGTATACCAGGGGCCAACGTCCTGACTTTC

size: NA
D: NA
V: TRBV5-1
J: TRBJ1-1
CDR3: CASSLREKNTEAFF
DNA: TGCGCCAGCAGCTTGCGGGAGAAGAACACTGAAGCTTTCTTT

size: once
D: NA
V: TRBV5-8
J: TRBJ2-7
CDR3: CASRPRGGAYEQYF
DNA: TGTGCCAGCAGACCACGGGGTGGGGCCTACGAGCAGTACTTC

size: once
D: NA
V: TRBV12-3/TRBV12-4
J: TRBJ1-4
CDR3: CASSFGGLELFF
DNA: TGTGCCAGCAGTTTCGGGGGACTTGAACTGTTTTTT

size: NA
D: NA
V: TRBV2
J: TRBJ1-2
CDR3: CASIGTGSIYGYTF
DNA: TGTGCCAGCATCGGAACAGGGAGTATCTATGGCTACACCTTC

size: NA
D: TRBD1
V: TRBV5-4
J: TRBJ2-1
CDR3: CASSSRQGAPLSNEQFF
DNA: TGTGCCAGCAGCTCACGACAGGGGGCGCCCCTTAGCAATGAGCAGTTCTTC

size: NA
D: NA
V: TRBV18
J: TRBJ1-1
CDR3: CASSPPGGQDTEAFF
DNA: TGTGCCAGCTCACCACCAGGGGGGCAGGACACTGAAGCTTTCTTT

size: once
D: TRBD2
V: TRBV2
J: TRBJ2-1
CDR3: CASRLAGGYNEQFF
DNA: TGTGCCAGCAGACTAGCGGGGGGCTACAATGAGCAGTTCTTC

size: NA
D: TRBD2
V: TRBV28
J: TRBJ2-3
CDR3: CASSLGGLGLTNTQYF
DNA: TGTGCCAGCAGTCTCGGGGGACTAGGCCTGACTAATACGCAGTATTTT

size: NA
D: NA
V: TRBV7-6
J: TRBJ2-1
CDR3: CASSYTRSASGEQFF
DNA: TGTGCCAGCAGCTACACTAGATCTGCCAGCGGTGAGCAGTTCTTC

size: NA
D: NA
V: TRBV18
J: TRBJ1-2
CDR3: CASSPKTQEYGYTF
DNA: TGTGCCAGCTCACCCAAAACGCAGGAATATGGCTACACCTTC

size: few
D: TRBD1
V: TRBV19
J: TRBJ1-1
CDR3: CASHQRQGTEAFF
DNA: TGTGCCAGTCACCAGAGACAGGGCACTGAAGCTTTCTTT

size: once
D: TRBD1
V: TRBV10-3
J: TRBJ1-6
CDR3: CAINRDRDSPLHF
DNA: TGTGCCATCAACCGGGACAGGGACTCACCCCTCCACTTT

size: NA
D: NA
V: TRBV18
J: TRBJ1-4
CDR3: CASSPVGDEKLFF
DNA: TGTGCCAGCTCACCAGTGGGTGATGAAAAACTGTTTTTT

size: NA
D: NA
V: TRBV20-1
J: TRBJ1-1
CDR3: CSLQGNTEAFF
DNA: TGCAGTTTACAGGGGAACACTGAAGCTTTCTTT

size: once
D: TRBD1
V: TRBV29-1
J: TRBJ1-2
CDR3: CSVEIPPRGARGYTF
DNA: TGCAGCGTTGAAATCCCCCCCAGGGGGGCCCGTGGCTACACCTTC

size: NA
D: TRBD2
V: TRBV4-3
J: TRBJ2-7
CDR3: CASSQDGASGAYEQYF
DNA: TGCGCCAGCAGCCAAGATGGGGCTAGCGGGGCTTACGAGCAGTACTTC

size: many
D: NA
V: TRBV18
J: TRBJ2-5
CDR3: CASSPGAGRETQYF
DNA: TGTGCCAGCTCACCAGGGGCCGGTCGGGAGACCCAGTACTTC

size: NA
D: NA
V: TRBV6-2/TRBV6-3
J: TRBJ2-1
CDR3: CASSPGGGGREQFF
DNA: TGTGCCAGCAGCCCGGGGGGAGGGGGCCGGGAGCAGTTCTTC

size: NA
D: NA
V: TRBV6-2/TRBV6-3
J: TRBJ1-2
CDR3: CASSYASGQWSGYTF
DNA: TGTGCCAGCAGTTACGCCTCCGGACAGTGGTCTGGCTACACCTTC

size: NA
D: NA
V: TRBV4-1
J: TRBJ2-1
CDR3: CASSQDSALGNEQFF
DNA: TGCGCCAGCAGCCAAGATTCAGCACTAGGCAATGAGCAGTTCTTC

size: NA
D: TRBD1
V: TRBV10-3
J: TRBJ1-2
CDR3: CAISEGQGAQGYTF
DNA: TGTGCCATCAGTGAGGGACAGGGGGCTCAGGGCTACACCTTC

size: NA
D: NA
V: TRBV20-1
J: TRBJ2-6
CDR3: CSASSGAPGANVLTF
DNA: TGCAGTGCTAGTTCAGGGGCCCCTGGGGCCAACGTCCTGACTTTC

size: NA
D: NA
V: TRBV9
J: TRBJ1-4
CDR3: CASSVADRPTNEKLFF
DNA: TGTGCCAGCAGCGTAGCAGACAGACCAACTAATGAAAAACTGTTTTTT

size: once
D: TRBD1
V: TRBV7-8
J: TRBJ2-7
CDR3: CASSFGTGGTYEQYF
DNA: TGTGCCAGCAGCTTTGGGACAGGGGGAACATACGAGCAGTACTTC

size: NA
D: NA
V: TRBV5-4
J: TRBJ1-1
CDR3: CASSSANTEAFF
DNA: TGTGCCAGCAGCTCGGCGAACACTGAAGCTTTCTTT

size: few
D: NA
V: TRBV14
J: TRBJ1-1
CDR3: CASSQTTLRAPREAFF
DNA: TGTGCCAGCAGCCAAACTACGCTCCGGGCCCCAAGGGAGGCTTTCTTT

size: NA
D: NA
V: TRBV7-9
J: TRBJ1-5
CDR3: CASSLEGRDQPQHF
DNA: TGTGCCAGCAGCTTAGAGGGGAGGGATCAGCCCCAGCATTTT

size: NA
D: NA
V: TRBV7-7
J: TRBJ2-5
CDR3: CASSSKRTGSETQYF
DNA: TGTGCTAGCAGCTCCAAACGTACAGGGTCGGAGACCCAGTACTTC

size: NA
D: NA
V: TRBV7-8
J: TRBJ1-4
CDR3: CASSHYAGGNEKLFF
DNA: TGTGCCAGCAGCCACTATGCGGGGGGTAATGAAAAACTGTTTTTT

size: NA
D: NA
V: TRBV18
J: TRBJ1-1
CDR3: CASSPEVDLGTEAFF
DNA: TGTGCCAGCTCACCAGAAGTAGATTTAGGGACTGAAGCTTTCTTT

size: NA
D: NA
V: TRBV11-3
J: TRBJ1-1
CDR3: CASSLETNTEAFF
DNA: TGTGCCAGCAGCTTAGAAACAAACACTGAAGCTTTCTTT

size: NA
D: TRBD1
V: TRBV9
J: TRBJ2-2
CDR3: CASSPEGTGDTGELFF
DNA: TGTGCCAGCAGCCCAGAGGGGACAGGGGACACCGGGGAGCTGTTTTTT

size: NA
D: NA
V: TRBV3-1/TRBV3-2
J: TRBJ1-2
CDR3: CASSQAFNPYGYTF
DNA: TGTGCCAGCAGCCAAGCCTTCAATCCCTATGGCTACACCTTC

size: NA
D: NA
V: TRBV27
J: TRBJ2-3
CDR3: CASSQNLAPVADTQYF
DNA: TGTGCCAGCAGTCAAAATCTAGCCCCCGTAGCAGATACGCAGTATTTT

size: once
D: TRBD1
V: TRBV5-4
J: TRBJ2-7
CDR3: CASSLRDRGPLVGEQYF
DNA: TGTGCCAGCAGCTTGCGGGACAGGGGCCCCTTAGTGGGAGAGCAGTACTTC

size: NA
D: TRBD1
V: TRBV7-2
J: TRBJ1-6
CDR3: CASSWGQAGNSPLHF
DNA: TGTGCCAGCAGCTGGGGACAGGCCGGAAATTCACCCCTCCACTTT

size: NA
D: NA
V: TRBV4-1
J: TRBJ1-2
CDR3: CASSPEKDSLGYTF
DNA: TGCGCCAGCAGCCCCGAAAAAGACAGTCTTGGCTACACCTTC

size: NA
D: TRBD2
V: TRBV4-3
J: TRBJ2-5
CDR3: CASSQDAGGSGETQYF
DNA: TGCGCCAGCAGCCAAGATGCGGGGGGTTCGGGGGAGACCCAGTACTTC

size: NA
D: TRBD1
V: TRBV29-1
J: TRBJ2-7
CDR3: CSAAQGAYEQYF
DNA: TGCAGCGCGGCTCAGGGGGCGTACGAGCAGTACTTC